This is a list of T cell receptor beta chains from one sample in a study of blood T cell repertoires in COVID-19. Method: immunoSEQ multiplex PCR; TCRdb's copy keeps in-frame clones and lacks some. The table records 250,000 to 350,000 clones, 80% to 90% of them present only once. Input material: peripheral blood. Every receptor here comes from a woman in her twenties or thirties with active or convalescent COVID-19. The CDR3 runs from the conserved cysteine through the conserved F or W. D genes are given only for firm matches. Some rows have no size entry. The others give once, few or many, or a class for an expanded clone.

V: TRBV6-5; size: .; J: TRBJ2-5; D: .; CDR3: CASSYIAGVGETQYF; DNA: TGTGCCAGCAGTTACATCGCAGGGGTAGGGGAGACCCAGTACTTC
V: TRBV6-1; size: .; J: TRBJ1-6; D: .; CDR3: CASSEVRGGLSPLHF; DNA: TGTGCCAGCAGTGAAGTGCGCGGGGGACTCTCACCCCTCCACTTT
V: TRBV28; size: .; J: TRBJ2-7; D: .; CDR3: CASSGRQTPLYEQYF; DNA: TGTGCCAGCAGTGGACGACAGACCCCCTTGTACGAGCAGTACTTC
V: TRBV5-1; size: .; J: TRBJ2-2; D: TRBD1; CDR3: CASSLFQGANTGELFF; DNA: TGCGCCAGCAGCTTGTTCCAGGGGGCGAACACCGGGGAGCTGTTTTTT
V: TRBV30; size: .; J: TRBJ1-1; D: .; CDR3: CAWSTATASNTEAFF; DNA: TGTGCCTGGAGTACCGCGACAGCATCCAACACTGAAGCTTTCTTT
V: TRBV5-6; size: .; J: TRBJ1-4; D: .; CDR3: CASSLGPPGFSKEKLFF; DNA: TGTGCCAGCAGCTTGGGCCCCCCAGGGTTTAGTAAGGAAAAACTGTTTTTT
V: TRBV6-6; size: .; J: TRBJ2-3; D: .; CDR3: CASSYSGGQFTDTQYF; DNA: TGTGCCAGCAGTTACTCGGGGGGACAGTTCACAGATACGCAGTATTTT
V: TRBV5-4; size: .; J: TRBJ1-1; D: TRBD1; CDR3: CASRPFRAGGSGTEAFF; DNA: TGTGCCTCCCGTCCTTTCCGAGCAGGGGGCTCGGGCACTGAAGCTTTCTTT
V: TRBV3-1/TRBV3-2; size: .; J: TRBJ1-2; D: .; CDR3: CASSQDQDYGYTF; DNA: TGTGCCAGCAGCCAAGATCAGGACTATGGCTACACCTTC
V: TRBV5-1; size: .; J: TRBJ2-3; D: .; CDR3: CASSLDSGGARRGTQYF; DNA: TGCGCCAGCAGCTTGGATTCGGGGGGCGCAAGGCGGGGTACGCAGTATTTT
V: TRBV7-8; size: .; J: TRBJ2-5; D: .; CDR3: CASSLSGARGGETQYF; DNA: TGTGCCAGCAGCTTAAGTGGGGCGAGGGGGGGGGAGACCCAGTACTTC
V: TRBV11-2; size: .; J: TRBJ1-1; D: TRBD1; CDR3: CASSWTGNTEAFF; DNA: TGTGCCAGCAGCTGGACAGGTAACACTGAAGCTTTCTTT
V: TRBV9; size: .; J: TRBJ2-5; D: TRBD1; CDR3: CASSAPDRVGETQYF; DNA: TGTGCCAGCAGCGCGCCGGACAGGGTAGGGGAGACCCAGTACTTC
V: TRBV29-1; size: .; J: TRBJ2-3; D: TRBD2; CDR3: CSVATSGGQSTDTQYF; DNA: TGCAGCGTTGCAACTAGCGGGGGCCAGAGCACAGATACGCAGTATTTT
V: TRBV12-3/TRBV12-4; size: .; J: TRBJ1-4; D: .; CDR3: CASSPPGEKLFF; DNA: TGTGCCAGCAGCCCCCCGGGTGAAAAACTGTTTTTT
V: TRBV5-4; size: .; J: TRBJ2-1; D: .; CDR3: CASSLSDYGGQFF; DNA: TGTGCCAGCAGCTTGTCGGACTACGGTGGACAGTTCTTC
V: TRBV10-3; size: .; J: TRBJ1-2; D: .; CDR3: CAISDQGFGGYTF; DNA: TGTGCCATCAGTGATCAGGGTTTTGGTGGCTACACCTTC
V: TRBV6-5; size: .; J: TRBJ2-7; D: TRBD2; CDR3: CASSLGGLTYEQYF; DNA: TGTGCCAGCAGTCTCGGGGGACTAACCTACGAGCAGTACTTC
V: TRBV6-4; size: .; J: TRBJ1-6; D: TRBD1; CDR3: CASRTSRDRVGSSYNSPLHF; DNA: TGTGCCAGCAGAACGTCCCGGGACAGGGTCGGGAGCTCCTATAATTCACCCCTCCACTTT
V: TRBV28; size: .; J: TRBJ2-7; D: TRBD1; CDR3: CASSSARDRGYEQYF; DNA: TGTGCCAGCAGTTCCGCAAGGGACAGGGGCTACGAGCAGTACTTC
V: TRBV6-2/TRBV6-3; size: .; J: TRBJ1-1; D: TRBD1; CDR3: CASSYSGQGALTEAFF; DNA: TGTGCCAGCAGTTACTCAGGGCAGGGGGCGTTGACTGAAGCTTTCTTT
V: TRBV5-1; size: .; J: TRBJ2-3; D: .; CDR3: CASSLRTGSGTDTQYF; DNA: TGCGCCAGCAGCTTACGAACAGGGTCGGGCACAGATACGCAGTATTTT
V: TRBV15; size: .; J: TRBJ2-2; D: TRBD2; CDR3: CATSRARSGGRGTGELFF; DNA: TGTGCCACCAGCAGAGCCCGAAGCGGGGGTCGGGGGACCGGGGAGCTGTTTTTT
V: TRBV29-1; size: .; J: TRBJ2-3; D: .; CDR3: CSVGAADTQYF; DNA: TGCAGCGTTGGGGCAGCAGATACGCAGTATTTT
V: TRBV27; size: .; J: TRBJ2-1; D: TRBD1; CDR3: CASSRITGTGDEQFF; DNA: TGTGCCAGCAGCCGAATTACCGGGACAGGCGATGAGCAGTTCTTC
V: TRBV10-3; size: .; J: TRBJ1-1; D: .; CDR3: CAVQGNTEAFF; DNA: TGTGCCGTACAGGGGAACACTGAAGCTTTCTTT
V: TRBV2; size: once; J: TRBJ2-1; D: .; CDR3: CASSKDTVDEQFF; DNA: TGTGCCAGCAGTAAGGACACCGTAGATGAGCAGTTCTTC
V: TRBV13; size: .; J: TRBJ2-3; D: .; CDR3: CASSPYGVLDTQYF; DNA: TGTGCCAGCAGCCCTTACGGAGTTCTGGATACGCAGTATTTT
V: TRBV6-2/TRBV6-3; size: .; J: TRBJ2-7; D: .; CDR3: CASSYSWDAGSLSYEQYF; DNA: TGTGCCAGCAGTTACTCCTGGGACGCGGGGAGCCTCTCCTACGAGCAGTACTTC
V: TRBV24-1; size: .; J: TRBJ2-1; D: .; CDR3: CATSDFTATYNEQFF; DNA: TGTGCCACCAGTGATTTCACAGCCACCTACAATGAGCAGTTCTTC
V: TRBV5-6; size: .; J: TRBJ1-2; D: .; CDR3: CASSLGGGNLNYGYTF; DNA: TGTGCCAGCAGCTTGGGTGGCGGGAATCTTAACTATGGCTACACCTTC
V: TRBV19; size: few; J: TRBJ1-6; D: .; CDR3: CASSFGATSNSPLHF; DNA: TGTGCCAGTAGTTTTGGGGCAACTAGCAATTCACCCCTCCACTTT
V: TRBV28; size: once; J: TRBJ1-6; D: .; CDR3: CASSSPPGNSPLHF; DNA: TGTGCCAGCAGCTCTCCCCCAGGCAATTCACCCCTCCACTTT
V: TRBV6-4; size: few; J: TRBJ2-3; D: TRBD1; CDR3: CASSDGQGGTDTQYF; DNA: TGTGCCAGCAGTGACGGACAGGGGGGCACAGATACGCAGTATTTT
V: TRBV2; size: .; J: TRBJ2-7; D: TRBD1; CDR3: CASSVDRVYEQYF; DNA: TGTGCCAGCAGTGTGGACAGGGTTTACGAGCAGTACTTC
V: TRBV7-9; size: .; J: TRBJ2-1; D: TRBD1; CDR3: CASSSGTGVYNEQFF; DNA: TGTGCCAGCAGCTCGGGGACAGGGGTCTACAATGAGCAGTTCTTC
V: TRBV6-5; size: .; J: TRBJ1-3; D: TRBD1; CDR3: CASSRDSVSGNTIYF; DNA: TGTGCCAGCAGTAGGGACAGTGTCTCAGGAAACACCATATATTTT
V: TRBV5-3; size: .; J: TRBJ1-2; D: TRBD1; CDR3: CARSPAYRGLRSYGYTF; DNA: TGTGCCAGAAGCCCAGCCTACAGGGGGCTTCGGAGCTATGGCTACACCTTC
V: TRBV24-1; size: .; J: TRBJ1-1; D: TRBD1; CDR3: CATSDPRTGDTEAFF; DNA: TGTGCCACCAGTGACCCGAGGACAGGGGACACTGAAGCTTTCTTT
V: TRBV30; size: .; J: TRBJ2-1; D: .; CDR3: CAWDEGKVVF; DNA: TGTGCCTGGGACGAGGGTAAAGTGGTCTTC